Presented here are 24 T cell receptor beta chains from one specimen sequenced in a study of control samples from healthy donors and cancer patients. Sequencing used immunoSEQ multiplex PCR; TCRdb keeps in-frame clones, though not all of them. Among approximately 150,000 clones listed, under 90% were seen once. Sequenced sample: PBMCs. These receptors were obtained from a man in his fifties or sixties with head and neck cancer.

This chain joins TRBV5-1 and TRBJ2-1; either TRBD1 or TRBD2 may fit D (5 bases each). CDR1 SGHRS and CDR2 YFSETQ come from the germline V gene. V was trimmed by 7 bases and J by 8 bases, leaving 10 bases between them. The length of the CDR3 is 11 residues. The CDR3 loop reads CASLGAYEQFF. CDR3 sequence (DNA): TGCGCCAGCCTCGGGGCCTATGAGCAGTTCTTC.

V gene TRBV28 combines with J gene TRBJ2-3; TRBD1 might be the D (6 bases). Per germline, CDR1 MDHEN and CDR2 SYDVKM. This CDR3 is 15 amino acids long. The V end lost 3 bases, the J end lost 1 base, and 11 bases lay between the germline ends. The CDR3 DNA is TGTGCCAGCAGTTTTGTCGGGACACGCACAGATACGCAGTATTTT. This sequence encodes CASSFVGTRTDTQYF. The variable domain in full, completed from reference TRBV28 and TRBJ2-3, reads DVKVTQSSRYLVKRTGEKVFLECVQDMDHENMFWYRQDPGLGLRLIYFSYDVKMKEKGDIPEGYSVSREKKERFSLILESASTNQTSMYLCASSFVGTRTDTQYFGPGTRLTVL.

The V call is TRBV28, the J call TRBJ1-5, with TRBD1 identical over 7 bases. Germline V gene lookup returns CDR1 MDHEN and CDR2 SYDVKM. This CDR3 spans 15 amino acids. V lost 6 bases, J lost 2 bases, and 7 bases stayed unmatched. CDR3 bases: TGTGCCAGCAGATTCATGGGACAGCGCAATCAGCCCCAGCATTTT. Protein product: CASRFMGQRNQPQHF.

This clone was seen just once. The chain couples TRBV11-2 to TRBJ1-1; no clear D. Germline V gene data show CDR1 as SGHAT and CDR2 as FQNNGV. Trimming removed 1 base from V and 4 bases from J, with 10 bases in between. CDR3 length: 14 residues. CDR3: CASSLVGYGTEAFF. CDR3 nucleotides: TGTGCCAGCAGCTTAGTGGGGTATGGCACTGAAGCTTTCTTT. Complete variable domain (other parts from reference TRBV11-2 and TRBJ1-1): EAGVAQSPRYKIIEKRQSVAFWCNPISGHATLYWYQQILGQGPKLLIQFQNNGVVDDSQLPKDRFSAERLKGVDSTLKIQPAKLEDSAVYLCASSLVGYGTEAFFGQGTRLTVV.

The V and J genes are TRBV5-8 and TRBJ2-1; 11 bases map to TRBD2. Germline CDR1 SGHTS, CDR2 YDEGEE. The CDR3 spans 16 residues. V dropped 0 bases and J dropped 8; count of bases not matched to a gene: 7. The CDR3: CASSLVVTSGTDEQFF. The DNA of the CDR3 is TGTGCCAGCAGCTTGGTTGTGACTAGCGGGACCGATGAGCAGTTCTTC.

This chain connects TRBV6-4 to TRBJ2-3, with D possibly called TRBD1 or TRBD2 (5 bases each). This CDR3 has 18 amino acids. Per the germline V gene, CDR1 is MRHNA and CDR2 is SNTAGT. Trimming pared 4 bases from V and 1 base from J, leaving 21 bases between. The CDR3 sequence is CASSGSKRDRRRTDTQYF. Written as DNA, the CDR3 is TGTGCCAGCAGTGGCTCAAAACGGGACCGCCGTCGCACAGATACGCAGTATTTT.

The V and J genes are TRBV6-5 and TRBJ1-1; 11 nucleotides agree with TRBD1. Germline-derived CDR1 and CDR2 are MNHEY and SVGAGI. V shed 6 bases and J 3 bases; nucleotides not matched to a gene: 6. There are 15 residues in the CDR3. This CDR3 is CASRTRGQGDTEAFF. The CDR3 coding sequence is TGTGCCAGCAGGACTAGGGGACAGGGGGACACTGAAGCTTTCTTT.

The chain couples TRBV19 to TRBJ2-4; unclear D gene. Trimming took 4 bases from V and 7 from J, leaving 11 bases between them. Germline V gene sequence: CDR1 LNHDA, CDR2 SQIVND (reference sequence). The CDR3 length is 13 residues. CDR3 in DNA: TGTGCCAGTAGTAGGTCGCTAGGGAACATTCAGTACTTC. Amino acid sequence: CASSRSLGNIQYF.

The chain recombines TRBV25-1 with TRBJ2-7; D not certain. Germline CDR1 is MGHDK and CDR2 is SYGVNS. This CDR3 contains 16 residues. The V and J ends lost 8 bases and 0 bases respectively, with 20 bases between them. This CDR3 is CASPVKLKVHSYEQYF. CDR3 nucleotides: TGTGCCAGCCCAGTGAAGTTGAAGGTTCACTCCTACGAGCAGTACTTC.

Here the CDR3 reads CAISEGEQQGGKLFF. CDR3 bases: TGTGCCATCAGTGAGGGGGAACAGCAGGGCGGAAAACTGTTTTTT. The chain recombines TRBV10-3 with TRBJ1-4; maybe TRBD1 (5 bases). The CDR3 spans 15 residues. V was shortened by 2 bases and J by 10 bases, with 17 bases between the two germline ends. The germline V gene has CDR1 ENHRY and CDR2 SYGVKD.

This rearrangement joins TRBV28 to TRBJ1-1, with D unresolved. Germline V gene data show CDR1 as MDHEN and CDR2 as SYDVKM. V lost 2 bases to trimming and J lost 0 bases, with 7 bases between them. The CDR3 is 14 amino acids. The CDR3 bases are TGTGCCAGCAGTTTAATTAGGATGAACACTGAAGCTTTCTTT. Translating it yields CASSLIRMNTEAFF.

CDR3 sequence (DNA): TGCGCCAGCACCCTGGGCCAGGGGAGGTACAATGAGCAGTTCTTC. It encodes CASTLGQGRYNEQFF. V gene TRBV5-1 combines with J gene TRBJ2-1; possibly TRBD1 or TRBD2 for D (6 bases each). Trimming took off 6 bases at V and 4 bases at J, with 17 bases between the two ends. The CDR3 totals 15 residues. CDR1 and CDR2 (germline): SGHRS, YFSETQ.

The rearrangement uses TRBV18 and TRBJ2-7; D is tentatively TRBD1 or TRBD2 (5 bases each). Between the trimmed V and J ends, which lost 6 bases and 2 bases, there was a span of 20 bases. CDR3 size: 16 residues. Germline CDR1 is KGHSH and CDR2 is LQKENI. The CDR3 sequence is CASSDSARGGTYEQYF. The CDR3 DNA sequence: TGTGCCAGCTCCGATTCAGCGAGGGGCGGCACCTACGAGCAGTACTTC.

The sample holds one count of this clone. DNA for the CDR3: TGTGCCAGCAGTTTAAGGTCTTATAGCAATCAGCCCCAGCATTTT. This codes for CASSLRSYSNQPQHF. The rearrangement uses TRBV28 and TRBJ1-5; D gene ambiguous. CDR3 length: 15 residues. Germline V gene lookup returns CDR1 MDHEN and CDR2 SYDVKM. V was cut by 2 bases and J by 0 bases, with 8 bases left in between. The full variable domain, in which reference TRBV28 and TRBJ1-5 provide the parts outside the CDR3, is DVKVTQSSRYLVKRTGEKVFLECVQDMDHENMFWYRQDPGLGLRLIYFSYDVKMKEKGDIPEGYSVSREKKERFSLILESASTNQTSMYLCASSLRSYSNQPQHFGDGTRLSIL.

A few counts support this clone. The chain combines TRBV5-1 with TRBJ2-5; D gene unclear. The ends were cut back, 4 bases at V and 2 bases at J, with 6 bases in the middle. CDR1 and CDR2 (germline): SGHRS, YFSETQ. The length of the CDR3 is 12 residues. DNA of the CDR3: TGCGCCAGCAGCGGTGTACAAGAGACCCAGTACTTC. It codes for CASSGVQETQYF.

This clone was picked up a small number of times. This chain links TRBV18 with TRBJ2-1; 14 nucleotides agree with TRBD2. J lost 0 bases, V lost 5 bases, and 3 bases had no gene match. This CDR3 is built from 17 residues. Germline CDR1 is KGHSH and CDR2 is LQKENI. CDR3 sequence: CASSTGTSGGSYNEQFF. CDR3 sequence (DNA): TGTGCCAGCTCAACCGGGACTAGCGGGGGCTCCTACAATGAGCAGTTCTTC.

V gene TRBV7-6 combines with J gene TRBJ2-1; D remains unclear. This CDR3 is built from 16 residues. V gave up 3 bases and J gave up 0 bases, with 12 bases separating them. In germline, CDR1 is SGHVS, CDR2 FNYEAQ. CDR3 sequence: CASSLIDSHSYNEQFF. In nucleotides, the CDR3 is TGTGCCAGCAGCTTGATAGACTCCCACTCCTACAATGAGCAGTTCTTC.

The V gene is TRBV5-1, the J gene TRBJ2-1; TRBD1 might be the D (5 bases). V was cut by 1 base and J by 9 bases, with 11 bases left in between. Germline V gene lookup returns CDR1 SGHRS and CDR2 YFSETQ. This CDR3 comprises 13 residues. The CDR3 sequence is CASSLMGQAEQFF. The CDR3 coding sequence is TGCGCCAGCAGCTTGATGGGGCAGGCTGAGCAGTTCTTC.

CDR3 region: CASSTDRLTEAFF. CDR3 in DNA: TGTGCCAGCTCAACGGACAGGTTGACTGAAGCTTTCTTT. V is TRBV18 and J is TRBJ1-1; 7 bases map to TRBD1. Germline CDR1 and CDR2: KGHSH and LQKENI. The length of the CDR3 is 13 residues. V trimming: 5 bases; J trimming: 5 bases; junction bases outside the gene matches: 5.

This clone was seen only a few times. The chain has TRBV7-9 and TRBJ1-1, with a weak D call TRBD1 (5 bases). Germline V lookup: CDR1 SEHNR, CDR2 FQNEAQ (reference sequence). V lost 1 base and J lost 8, with 14 bases in between. This CDR3 has 14 amino acids. The CDR3 protein is CASSLGQGTAEAFF. DNA for the CDR3: TGTGCCAGCAGCTTAGGTCAGGGAACTGCGGAAGCTTTCTTT.

V is TRBV2 and J is TRBJ2-7; weak D call: TRBD2 (5 bases). V was trimmed by 2 bases and J by 3 bases, leaving 11 bases between them. The CDR3 runs 14 residues. Germline V CDR1 and CDR2: SNHLY, FYNNEI. The chain's CDR3 is CASSERASSYEQYF. DNA of the CDR3: TGTGCCAGCAGTGAAAGGGCTAGCAGCTACGAGCAGTACTTC.

This sequence joins TRBV11-1 and TRBJ1-1; tentative D call: TRBD1 (6 bases). This CDR3 has 14 residues. Germline V CDR1 and CDR2: SGHAT, FQDESV (reference sequence). V was shortened by 5 bases and J by 6 bases, with 16 bases between the two germline ends. The CDR3 protein is CASSKWTVRAEAFF. The CDR3 DNA reads as TGTGCCAGCAGCAAATGGACAGTGCGTGCTGAAGCTTTCTTT.

The chain employs TRBV30 and TRBJ1-5, with D perhaps TRBD1 (5 bases). Germline values: CDR1 GTSNPN, CDR2 SVGIG (reference sequence). The CDR3 has 16 residues. Deletions cut 2 bases from V and 2 bases from J, with 16 bases between. The CDR3 here is CAWSTGGGAGNQPQHF. The CDR3, as DNA: TGTGCCTGGAGTACCGGCGGAGGGGCGGGCAATCAGCCCCAGCATTTT. The variable domain in full, with the rest retrieved from reference TRBV30 and TRBJ1-5, is SQTIHQWPATLVQPVGSPLSLECTVEGTSNPNLYWYRQAAGRGLQLLFYSVGIGQISSEVPQNLSASRPQDRQFILSSKKLLLSDSGFYLCAWSTGGGAGNQPQHFGDGTRLSIL.

This chain connects TRBV18 to TRBJ1-2; 8 bases are shared with TRBD1. The ends lost 3 bases at V and 3 bases at J; junction bases unmatched: 3. The CDR3 is 14 residues long. The V gene's germline CDR1 is KGHSH and CDR2 LQKENI. The CDR3 is CASSPLGQDYGYTF. CDR3 DNA sequence: TGTGCCAGCTCACCCTTGGGACAGGACTATGGCTACACCTTC.